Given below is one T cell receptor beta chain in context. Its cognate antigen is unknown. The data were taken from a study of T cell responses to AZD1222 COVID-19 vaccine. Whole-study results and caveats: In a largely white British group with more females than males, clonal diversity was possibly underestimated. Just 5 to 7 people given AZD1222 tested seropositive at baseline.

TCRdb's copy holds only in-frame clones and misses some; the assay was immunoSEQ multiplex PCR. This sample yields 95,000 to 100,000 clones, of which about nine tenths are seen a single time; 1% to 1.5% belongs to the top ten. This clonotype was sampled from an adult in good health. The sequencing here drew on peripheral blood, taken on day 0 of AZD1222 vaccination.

CDR3 amino acids: CASSEAVWGKAFF. CDR3 nucleotides: TGTGCCAGCAGTGAAGCGGTGTGGGGAAAAGCTTTCTTT. This chain joins TRBV6-1 and TRBJ1-1; D is uncertain. V shed 0 bases and J shed 9 bases, with 11 bases lying between them. The CDR3 length is 13 residues. Germline CDR1 is MNHNS and CDR2 is SASEGT.